The TCR beta chain under discussion was sequenced for a study of graft-versus-host responses after intestinal transplantation. Overall study context: Multivisceral, liver-intestinal, or isolated intestinal grafts were transplanted into recipients. Once they had received anti-thymocyte globulin induction, all recipients took tacrolimus and steroids for about 3 years.

Overall study findings and caveats: Investigators detected GvH clones in recipient marrow, with some emerging earlier in ileum or blood. Clonal ratios of graft-versus-host to host-versus-graft in allografts were high for patients exhibiting graft-donor T cell macrochimerism.

With respect to this clone: Its antigen remains unknown.

CDR1 is MNHNY, CDR2 SVGAGI, per germline (reference sequence). V gave up 5 bases and J gave up 0 bases, with 10 bases separating them. CDR3 size: 14 residues. Libraries were prepared by immunoSEQ multiplex PCR; TCRdb keeps only in-frame clonotypes and omits some of them. The profile covers over 75,000 clones, with 87% appearing a single time and over 7% taken by the ten largest. The V and J genes are TRBV6-6 and TRBJ1-1; perhaps TRBD1 as D (5 bases). This clonotype was sampled from a human donor who was the organ donor for an intestinal transplant. Source: unstimulated CD8+ T cells sorted from spleen or lymph node cells, taken before transplant. CDR3: CASSPGHMNTEAFF. CDR3 nucleotides: TGTGCCAGCAGTCCAGGACACATGAACACTGAAGCTTTCTTT.